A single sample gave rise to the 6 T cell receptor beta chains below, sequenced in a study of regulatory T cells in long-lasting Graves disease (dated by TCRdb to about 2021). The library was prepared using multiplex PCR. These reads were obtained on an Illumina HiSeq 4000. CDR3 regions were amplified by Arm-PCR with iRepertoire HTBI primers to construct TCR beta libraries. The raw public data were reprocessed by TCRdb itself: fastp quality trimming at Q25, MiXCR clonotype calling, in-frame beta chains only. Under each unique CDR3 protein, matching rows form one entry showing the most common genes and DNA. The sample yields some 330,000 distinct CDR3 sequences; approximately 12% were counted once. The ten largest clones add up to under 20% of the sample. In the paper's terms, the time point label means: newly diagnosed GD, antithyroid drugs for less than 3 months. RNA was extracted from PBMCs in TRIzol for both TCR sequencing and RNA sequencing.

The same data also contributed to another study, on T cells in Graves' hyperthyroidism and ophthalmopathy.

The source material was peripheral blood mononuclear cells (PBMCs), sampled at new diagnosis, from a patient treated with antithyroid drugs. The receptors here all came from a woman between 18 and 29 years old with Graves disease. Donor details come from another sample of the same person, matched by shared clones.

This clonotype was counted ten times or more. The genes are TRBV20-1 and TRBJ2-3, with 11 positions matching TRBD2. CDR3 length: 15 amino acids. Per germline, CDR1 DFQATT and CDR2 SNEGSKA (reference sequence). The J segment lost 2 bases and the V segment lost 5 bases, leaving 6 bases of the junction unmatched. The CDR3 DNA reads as TGCAGTGCTTACCGACTAGCGGGGTCCACAGATACGCAGTATTTT. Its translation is CSAYRLAGSTDTQYF.

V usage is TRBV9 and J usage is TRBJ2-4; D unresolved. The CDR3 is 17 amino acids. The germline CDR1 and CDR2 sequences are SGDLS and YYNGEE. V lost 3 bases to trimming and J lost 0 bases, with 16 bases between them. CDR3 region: CASSGPPGVLAKNIQYF. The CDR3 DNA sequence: TGTGCCAGCAGCGGTCCGCCAGGAGTTTTAGCCAAAAACATTCAGTACTTC.

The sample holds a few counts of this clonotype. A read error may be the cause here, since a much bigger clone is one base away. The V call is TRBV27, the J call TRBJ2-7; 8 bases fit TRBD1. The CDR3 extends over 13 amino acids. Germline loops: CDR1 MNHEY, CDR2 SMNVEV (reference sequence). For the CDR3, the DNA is TGTGCTACAACCGGACAGGGTTCCAACGGGCAGTACGTC. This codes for CATTGQGSNGQYV.

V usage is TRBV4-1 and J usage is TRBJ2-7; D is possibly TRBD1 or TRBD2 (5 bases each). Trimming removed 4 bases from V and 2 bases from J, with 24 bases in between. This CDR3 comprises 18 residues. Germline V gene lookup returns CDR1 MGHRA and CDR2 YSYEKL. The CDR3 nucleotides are TGCGCCAGCAGCCGGACTGGGTGGGGCGGTGGATCTACCTACGAGCAGTACTTC. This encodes CASSRTGWGGGSTYEQYF.

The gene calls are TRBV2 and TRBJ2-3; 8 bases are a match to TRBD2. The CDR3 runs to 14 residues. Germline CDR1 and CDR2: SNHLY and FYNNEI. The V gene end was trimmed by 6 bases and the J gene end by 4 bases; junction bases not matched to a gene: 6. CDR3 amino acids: CASRSGSWPDTQYF. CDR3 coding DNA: TGTGCCAGCAGGAGCGGGAGTTGGCCAGATACGCAGTATTTT.

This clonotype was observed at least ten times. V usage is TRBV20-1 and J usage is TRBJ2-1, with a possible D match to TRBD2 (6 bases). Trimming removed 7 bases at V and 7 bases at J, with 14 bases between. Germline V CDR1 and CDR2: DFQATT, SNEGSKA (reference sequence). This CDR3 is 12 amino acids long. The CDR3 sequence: CSGDSHGNEQFF. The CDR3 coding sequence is TGCAGTGGGGACTCCCACGGGAATGAGCAGTTCTTC.